Given below is one T cell receptor beta chain in context. The data were obtained in a study of blood T cell repertoires in COVID-19. Study as a whole: The United States, Italy and Spain supplied acute and convalescent COVID-19 samples.

Clinical histories supplied by participants themselves formed the basis of cohort assignment. Unmatched junction bases numbered 5, after V lost 5 bases and J lost 6 bases. CDR3 length equals 12 residues. Germline lookup yields CDR1 SGHNT and CDR2 YYREEE (reference sequence). Data came from immunoSEQ multiplex PCR; TCRdb stores just in-frame clones and leaves some out. The sample carries over 350,000 clones, roughly 90% recorded once. This receptor was taken from a woman aged 30 to 39 with acute COVID-19. The chain is built from TRBV5-4 and TRBJ2-7, with 7 nucleotides matching TRBD1. The sequenced material came from PBMCs or T cells enriched from blood (not recorded which). This CDR3 reads CASSYRGGEQYF. The CDR3 DNA follows: TGTGCCAGCAGTTACAGGGGTGGCGAGCAGTACTTC.